Included here is one TCR beta chain sequence, with context. Primers: 60 Vbeta forward and 13 Jbeta reverse. Some clones are missing from TCRdb's copy, which holds only in-frame ones; the method was immunoSEQ multiplex PCR. The sample has approximately 100,000 clones. The data belong to a study of cytomegalovirus exposure and HLA in healthy donors. The source is a man aged 50 to 59 in good health and CMV-seronegative. The source material was PBMCs.

CDR3 amino acids: CASSPRGETQETQYF. The CDR3 DNA sequence: TGTGCCAGCAGTCCCCGCGGGGAAACCCAAGAGACCCAGTACTTC. The V and J genes are TRBV6-5 and TRBJ2-5; possible D gene TRBD2, 6 bases. Germline V CDR1 and CDR2: MNHEY, SVGAGI. The CDR3 covers 15 residues. The germline V and J ends were trimmed by 5 bases and 1 base, with 14 bases remaining between them.